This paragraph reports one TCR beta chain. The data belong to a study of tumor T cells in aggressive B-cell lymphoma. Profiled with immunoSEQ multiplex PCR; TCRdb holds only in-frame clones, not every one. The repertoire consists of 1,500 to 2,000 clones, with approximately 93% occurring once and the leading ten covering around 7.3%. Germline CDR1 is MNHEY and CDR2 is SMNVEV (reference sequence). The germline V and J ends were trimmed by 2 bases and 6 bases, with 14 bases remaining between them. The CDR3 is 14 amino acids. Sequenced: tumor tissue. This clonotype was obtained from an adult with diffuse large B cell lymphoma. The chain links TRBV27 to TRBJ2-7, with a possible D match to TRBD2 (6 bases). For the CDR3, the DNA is TGTGCCAGCAGTTTAATGGCGGGGACGATCGAGCAGTACTTC. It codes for CASSLMAGTIEQYF.